This TCR beta chain was sequenced for a study of T cell responses to AZD1222 COVID-19 vaccine. The method was immunoSEQ multiplex PCR; TCRdb's version includes in-frame clones alone and lacks a portion of them. The repertoire holds some 91,000 clones, with just over 90% as singletons. CDR3 length: 16 residues. CDR1 SGHVS and CDR2 FNYEAQ come from the germline V gene. The V and J ends lost 3 bases and 0 bases, in that order; junction bases with no gene match: 6. Study conclusions and caveats: Repertoire sampling was restricted to post-peak T cell response timepoints. Most donors were white British and more were female, and clonal diversity was possibly underestimated.

This clone was observed a few times. Its antigen remains unidentified. The source material was peripheral blood, sampled on day 0 of AZD1222 vaccination. The V call is TRBV7-6, the J call TRBJ1-2; 8 bases agree with TRBD1. This TCR was recovered from an adult in good health. The CDR3 DNA reads as TGTGCCAGCAGCTTTGACCCGACAGGGGCTAACTATGGCTACACCTTC. It translates to CASSFDPTGANYGYTF.